The sample holds a few counts of the clone carrying this T cell receptor beta chain. Its antigen is unknown. Unique molecular identifiers were in the cDNA, with template-switch universal primer binding. TCRdb ran MiXCR on the 5' RACE reads and lists one entry per CDR3 protein. The sample carries roughly 720,000 distinct CDR3 sequences, approximately 18% recorded once. This record belongs to a study of identical twins. Notes on the study in general: Cross-sectional statistical analysis, not tracking of the same donors, underpinned the conclusions. Out-of-frame TCR alpha sharing in monozygotic twins exceeded recombination model predictions.

This sample was also put to use in a study of T cells expressing NK-cell markers.

The sequence derives from a woman in her late teens or twenties in good health. Sample: PBMCs.

CDR3 in DNA: TGCAGCGTTGGCAGTGGTCTAGGGTACGAGCAGTACTTC. Residues: CSVGSGLGYEQYF. The chain links TRBV29-1 to TRBJ2-7; D gene uncertain. In germline, CDR1 is SQVTM, CDR2 ANQGSEA. V dropped 4 bases and J dropped 4 bases, with 14 bases sitting between them. The length of the CDR3 is 13 residues.